Below, 8 T cell receptor beta chains from the same sample are listed, as sequenced in a study of blood T cells in healthy people across ages. The second PCR ran roughly 6 to 11 cycles with a sample-barcoded 5' primer and J-beta primers. TCRdb fed the 5' RACE reads into MiXCR, producing one record per CDR3 protein. The sample lists around 800,000 distinct CDR3 sequences, about 53% seen once, with about 38% in the top ten. Sequencing input: blood. The receptors here all came from a man aged 80 or over in good health.

This clonotype was observed a few times. The CDR3 region has the DNA TGTGCCAGCAGGTTTGCTAGCGGGAACGAGCAGTACTTC. This gives the protein CASRFASGNEQYF. This rearrangement joins TRBV2 to TRBJ2-7; TRBD2 matches 9 bases. Germline-derived CDR1 and CDR2 are SNHLY and FYNNEI. The V segment lost 6 bases and the J segment 5 bases; nucleotides outside the gene matches: 5. CDR3 length: 13 residues.

This clonotype came up a few times. The genes are TRBV29-1 and TRBJ2-5, with D unclear. The CDR3 has 12 residues. With 8 bases removed from V and 4 bases from J, the gap between germline ends came to 14 bases. The germline CDR1 and CDR2 sequences are SQVTM and ANQGSEA. In DNA form, the CDR3 reads TGCAGCTCTGCCCGGGCCGTAGAGACCCAGTACTTC. It is translated as CSSARAVETQYF.

The chain employs TRBV20-1 and TRBJ2-2; either TRBD1 or TRBD2 may supply D (7 bases each). The V end lost 6 bases, the J end lost 4 bases, and 15 bases lay between the germline ends. The CDR3 has 14 residues. CDR1 and CDR2 from the germline V gene are DFQATT and SNEGSKA (reference sequence). DNA of the CDR3: TGCAGTGCCCCCAGGGGGGGGCCCACCGGGGAGCTGTTTTTT. As protein: CSAPRGGPTGELFF.

The chain recombines TRBV30 with TRBJ2-7; D possibly corresponds to TRBD2 (6 bases). CDR3 length: 13 amino acids. CDR1 and CDR2 from the germline V gene are GTSNPN and SVGIG (reference sequence). The germline V and J ends were trimmed by 2 bases and 7 bases, with 15 bases remaining between them. DNA of the CDR3: TGTGCCTGGAGTCCACGGGTGGGGGGTGAGCAGTACTTC. It specifies CAWSPRVGGEQYF.

The J gene is TRBJ2-7, the V gene TRBV5-1; D ambiguous. With 0 bases removed from V and 2 bases from J, the gap between germline ends came to 9 bases. Germline lookup yields CDR1 SGHRS and CDR2 YFSETQ. The CDR3 contains 14 residues. The CDR3 coding sequence is TGCGCCAGCAGCTTGGGCGTCAGCCCCTACGAGCAGTACTTC. Translating it yields CASSLGVSPYEQYF.

The chain uses TRBV7-3 and TRBJ2-3; either TRBD1 or TRBD2 may fit D (6 bases each). Trimming shortened V by 5 bases and J by 4 bases, and 10 bases separated the two germline ends. The CDR3 loop spans 13 amino acids. Germline loops: CDR1 SGHTA, CDR2 FQGTGA. The DNA for the CDR3 is TGTGCCAGCAGCCCGGGGGCCCCAGATACGCAGTATTTT. Protein sequence: CASSPGAPDTQYF.

This clonotype turned up a few times. At one of its ends the junction is not consistent with the germline gene, which may arise from a read error. The chain recombines TRBV20-1 with TRBJ2-4; 8 nucleotides align to TRBD2. The end of the DNA is better explained by TRBJ2-7, so the J call may be wrong. This CDR3 is 14 amino acids long. The germline V gene has CDR1 DFQATT and CDR2 SNEGSKA (reference sequence). The CDR3 DNA follows: TGCAGTGCCAGAGGGGGAGGGACTAGCTACGAGCAGTACTTC. Translated, it gives CSARGGGTSYEQYF.

This clonotype was picked up a small number of times. CDR3 residues: CASSPREHRYAYF. The CDR3 DNA reads TGTGCCAGCAGCCCCCGGGAGCACAGATACGCGTATTTT. This chain connects TRBV3-1 to TRBJ2-3; perhaps TRBD2 as D (6 bases). Germline values: CDR1 LGHDT, CDR2 YNNKEL (reference sequence). Trimming shortened V by 4 bases and J by 14 bases, and 19 bases separated the two germline ends. The CDR3 is made up of 13 amino acids.